The 19 T cell receptor beta chains below were found in one sample sequenced in a study of blood T cells in healthy people across ages. With a J-beta primer mix and a sample-barcoded 5' primer, a second PCR ran 7 to 11 cycles. TCRdb re-analysed the 5' RACE reads in MiXCR, keeping a single row per CDR3 protein. The profile covers about 1.5 million distinct CDR3 sequences, with 42% appearing a single time and approximately 4.1% taken by the ten largest. What was sequenced was blood. These receptors came from a woman aged 18 to 35 in good health.

The J gene is TRBJ2-1, the V gene TRBV20-1, with TRBD2 matching over 8 bases. This CDR3 spans 17 amino acids. The germline gives CDR1 DFQATT, CDR2 SNEGSKA (reference sequence). J lost 2 bases, V lost 2 bases, and 11 bases had no gene match. CDR3 DNA: TGCAGTGCTAGAAGGAGGAGCGGGGGCGTCCCCTACAATGAGCAGTTCTTC. Its protein product is CSARRRSGGVPYNEQFF.

The chain carries TRBV29-1 and TRBJ2-1; 11 bases are shared with TRBD2. The CDR3 runs 14 residues. The J segment lost 6 bases and the V segment lost 3 bases, leaving 4 bases of the junction unmatched. Germline loops: CDR1 SQVTM, CDR2 ANQGSEA. CDR3 nucleotides: TGCAGCGTTGATAGCGGGAGGGCCTCCAATGAGCAGTTCTTC. This sequence encodes CSVDSGRASNEQFF.

This clonotype was counted a single time. The rearrangement links TRBV4-1 to TRBJ2-5; a weak D match, TRBD1 (7 bases). This CDR3 has 15 amino acids. Trimming cost V 5 bases and J 5 bases, with 18 bases left between them. Germline V gene lookup returns CDR1 MGHRA and CDR2 YSYEKL. CDR3 sequence (DNA): TGCGCCAGCAGCAACAGCCAGGGGGGCGGTGAGACCCAGTACTTC. Translating gives CASSNSQGGGETQYF.

The CDR3: CASSTGILGQPQHF. The DNA for the CDR3 is TGTGCCAGCAGCACAGGGATCCTTGGTCAGCCCCAGCATTTT. The rearrangement joins TRBV12-3 or TRBV12-4 to TRBJ1-5; D perhaps matches TRBD1 (6 bases). V gave up 6 bases and J gave up 6 bases, with 15 bases separating them. This CDR3 has 14 amino acids.

This chain connects TRBV20-1 to TRBJ1-5, with D unclear. V shed 0 bases and J shed 0 bases, with 9 bases lying between them. CDR3 length: 15 amino acids. Germline assignment: CDR1 DFQATT and CDR2 SNEGSKA (reference sequence). CDR3 in DNA: TGCAGTGCTAGAGAGGGTCTCAATAGCAATCAGCCCCAGCATTTT. This encodes CSAREGLNSNQPQHF.

This chain uses TRBV4-3 with TRBJ2-7, with TRBD1 as a possible D gene (5 bases). This CDR3 comprises 16 residues. Trimming took 4 bases from V and 0 from J, leaving 16 bases between them. Germline CDR1 LGHNA, CDR2 YSLEER. The CDR3 loop is CASSRGWGVNSYEQYF. DNA for the CDR3: TGCGCCAGCAGCCGCGGTTGGGGCGTAAACTCCTACGAGCAGTACTTC.

For this clonotype: Germline and junction disagree at one end, which may indicate a read error. The rearrangement joins TRBV5-5 to TRBJ2-7, with D tentatively TRBD1 (5 bases). Germline V gene sequence: CDR1 SGHKS, CDR2 YYEKEE (reference sequence). This CDR3 contains 14 residues. Here the CDR3 reads CASSHSDRGYEQYF. The CDR3 DNA follows: TGCGCCAGCAGCCATAGTGACAGAGGCTACGAGCAGTACTTC.

J is TRBJ2-7 and V is TRBV7-8, with TRBD2 as a possible D gene (5 bases). In germline, CDR1 is SGHVS, CDR2 FQNEAQ. CDR3 size: 14 residues. V shed 1 base and J shed 7 bases, with 14 bases lying between them. DNA of the CDR3: TGTGCCAGCAGCTTAGAGACTATGAGTGGTGAGCAGTACTTC. This sequence encodes CASSLETMSGEQYF.

This clonotype was found a few times. This sequence joins TRBV29-1 and TRBJ1-2, with a possible D match to TRBD1 (6 bases). CDR1 is SQVTM, CDR2 ANQGSEA, per germline. Trimming took 5 bases from V and 8 from J, leaving 12 bases between them. This CDR3 comprises 11 residues. CDR3 sequence (DNA): TGCAGCGTTCAGGGGAAAGGGGGCTACACCTTC. It translates to CSVQGKGGYTF.

The chain links TRBV12-3 or TRBV12-4 to TRBJ2-1; 13 bases match TRBD2. Losses at the gene ends were 5 bases for V and 0 bases for J; bases not matched to a gene: 4. The CDR3 is 17 residues long. CDR3 nucleotide sequence: TGTGCCAGCAGTGGACGGACTAGCGGGAGCTCCTACAATGAGCAGTTCTTC. Protein product: CASSGRTSGSSYNEQFF.

As concerns this clonotype: At one boundary the junction diverges from the germline segment, which might be a read error. The V gene is TRBV28, the J gene TRBJ1-2; no clear D. CDR1 is MDHEN, CDR2 SYDVKM, per germline. This CDR3 is 15 amino acids long. Written as DNA, the CDR3 is TGTGCCAGCCGAGAGCGCGGAGCCCCTAACTATGGCTGCACCTTC. This encodes CASRERGAPNYGCTF.

There are a few counts of this clonotype. This chain joins TRBV18 and TRBJ2-1; 12 nucleotides agree with TRBD1. The junction had 10 bases not matched to a gene; V was cut back by 7 bases and J by 6 bases. From germline, CDR1 is KGHSH and CDR2 LQKENI. CDR3 length: 16 amino acids. The CDR3 coding sequence is TGTGCCAGCTTCACCTTACGGGACAGGGGGCCCAATGAGCAGTTCTTC. Protein: CASFTLRDRGPNEQFF.

A word on this clonotype: Possible read error: a much larger clone is one base away. The V gene is TRBV24-1, the J gene TRBJ2-1; D is perhaps TRBD2 (6 bases). The CDR3 contains 15 residues. Germline V gives CDR1 KGHDR, CDR2 SFDVKD. Trimming stripped 3 bases from V and 9 bases from J, with 17 bases between. The DNA for the CDR3 is TGTGCCACCAGTGATCCTCGAGCCCAGGGAGGTGAGCAGTTCTTC. It encodes CATSDPRAQGGEQFF.

V and J are TRBV6-2 or TRBV6-3 and TRBJ2-5; D may be TRBD1 or TRBD2 (5 bases each). V lost 4 bases to trimming and J lost 3 bases, with 15 bases between them. Looked up from germline, CDR1 is MNHEY and CDR2 is SVGEGT. The CDR3 is made up of 15 amino acids. The CDR3 loop reads CASSSPRDVKETQYF. The CDR3 bases are TGTGCCAGCAGTTCACCCCGGGACGTAAAAGAGACCCAGTACTTC.

This clonotype was seen only a few times. The chain employs TRBV20-1 and TRBJ1-5; 7 bases are a match to TRBD1. Germline lookup yields CDR1 DFQATT and CDR2 SNEGSKA (reference sequence). The CDR3 has 12 amino acids. Trimming at V came to 6 bases and at J to 6 bases, leaving 5 bases not matched to a gene. CDR3 loop: CSAKTGTQPQHF. DNA for the CDR3: TGCAGTGCAAAGACAGGGACTCAGCCCCAGCATTTT.

A few counts support this clonotype. CDR3: CASSPLVAGGQDTQYF. Written as DNA, the CDR3 is TGCGCCAGCAGTCCTCTGGTAGCGGGGGGGCAAGATACGCAGTATTTT. V gene TRBV5-1 combines with J gene TRBJ2-3, with 11 bases that match TRBD2. Looked up from germline, CDR1 is SGHRS and CDR2 is YFSETQ. The CDR3 totals 16 residues. The V and J ends lost 5 bases and 5 bases, in that order; junction bases with no gene match: 10.

The J gene is TRBJ1-2, the V gene TRBV15; D gene uncertain. The germline V gene has CDR1 LNHNV and CDR2 YYDKDF (reference sequence). With 7 bases removed from V and 2 bases from J, the gap between germline ends came to 8 bases. This CDR3 is 12 amino acids long. The CDR3 sequence: CATNVKNYGYTF. The DNA of the CDR3 is TGTGCCACCAATGTCAAGAACTATGGCTACACCTTC.

The chain has TRBV7-2 and TRBJ1-1; a weak D match, TRBD1 (5 bases). CDR1 is SGHTA, CDR2 FQGNSA, per germline. V was pared by 2 bases and J by 5 bases, with 18 bases between. The CDR3 is 16 amino acids. The CDR3 sequence: CASSLRFTGGATEAFF. The CDR3 bases are TGTGCCAGCAGCTTAAGGTTTACCGGGGGAGCAACTGAAGCTTTCTTT. The full variable domain, in which reference TRBV7-2 and TRBJ1-1 provide the parts outside the CDR3, is GAGVSQSPSNKVTEKGKDVELRCDPISGHTALYWYRQSLGQGLEFLIYFQGNSAPDKSGLPSDRFSAERTGGSVSTLTIQRTQQEDSAVYLCASSLRFTGGATEAFFGQGTRLTVV.

V gene TRBV10-3 combines with J gene TRBJ1-6; 9 nucleotides agree with TRBD1. The CDR3 is 16 amino acids. J lost 7 bases, V lost 11 bases, and 15 bases had no gene match. CDR1 and CDR2 (germline): ENHRY, SYGVKD. The CDR3 reads CASTGGLGARNSPLHF. CDR3 nucleotides: TGTGCCTCGACAGGGGGGCTCGGGGCCAGGAATTCACCCCTCCACTTT.